A selection of T cell receptor beta chains follows, all from one sample in a study of vaccination and CD4 T cells after COVID-19. These receptors have no known antigen. MiXCR, applied by TCRdb to the PCR reads, yields one record per CDR3 protein. The sample carries about 15,000 distinct CDR3 sequences, around 46% recorded once. Sequencing used CD4+ T cells from blood, cultured in vitro, obtained before SARS-CoV-2 vaccination. The receptors were gathered from a human donor who had recovered from COVID-19. Both conserved end residues are part of each CDR3. A D gene is named only where the DNA matches it firmly. Where a row states a size, it is once, few, many or the class of an expanded clone; other rows omit it.

j_gene,abundance,v_gene,d_gene,CDR3aa,CDR3nt
TRBJ1-1,.,TRBV2,.,CASSRDRLMNTEAFF,TGTGCCAGCAGTAGAGACAGATTAATGAACACTGAAGCTTTCTTT
TRBJ2-7,.,TRBV9,TRBD2,CASSVEGTAGGYEQYF,TGTGCCAGCAGCGTAGAAGGAACAGCGGGAGGCTACGAGCAGTACTTC
TRBJ2-3,.,TRBV20-1,.,CSASTRRLTDTQYF,TGCAGTGCTAGCACTAGGCGACTCACAGATACGCAGTATTTT
TRBJ2-1,.,TRBV6-1,.,CASSHRAASYNEQFF,TGTGCCAGCAGCCACCGGGCCGCCTCCTACAATGAGCAGTTCTTC
TRBJ2-2,.,TRBV7-3,TRBD2,CASSQGTSGRAGELFF,TGTGCCAGCAGCCAGGGGACTAGCGGGAGGGCCGGGGAGCTGTTTTTT
TRBJ1-2,.,TRBV19,.,CASSIDGAQSALDGYTF,TGTGCCAGTAGTATAGATGGGGCACAGAGCGCTTTGGATGGCTACACCTTC
TRBJ2-1,.,TRBV2,TRBD1,CASNGRGPPREQFF,TGTGCCAGCAACGGTAGGGGGCCTCCGAGAGAGCAGTTCTTC
TRBJ2-2,once,TRBV11-3,.,CASSGTGEVVFF,TGTGCCAGCAGCGGTACAGGGGAGGTGGTGTTTTTT
TRBJ1-1,few,TRBV6-2/TRBV6-3,.,CASSYTAANTEAFF,TGTGCCAGCAGTTATACAGCGGCGAACACTGAAGCTTTCTTT
TRBJ1-1,.,TRBV15,TRBD1,CATSRDLRDRRVEAFF,TGTGCCACCAGCAGAGATCTCCGGGACAGGAGGGTTGAAGCTTTCTTT
TRBJ2-3,.,TRBV10-3,TRBD2,CAIRQTSGASTDTQYF,TGTGCCATCAGGCAGACTAGCGGGGCTAGCACAGATACGCAGTATTTT
TRBJ1-1,few,TRBV11-3,.,CASRPTYSTEAFF,TGTGCCAGCAGGCCGACATATAGCACTGAAGCTTTCTTT
TRBJ2-5,.,TRBV19,TRBD2,CASSMPGGGAGETQYF,TGTGCCAGTAGTATGCCCGGGGGGGGCGCGGGAGAGACCCAGTACTTC
TRBJ1-6,once,TRBV9,.,CASSVAAADSPLHF,TGTGCCAGCAGCGTAGCGGCAGCCGATTCACCCCTCCACTTT
TRBJ2-6,.,TRBV7-9,.,CASSYIAHGANVLTF,TGTGCCAGCAGCTATATCGCCCATGGGGCCAACGTCCTGACTTTC
TRBJ1-1,.,TRBV19,.,CASSIDAQMNTEAFF,TGTGCCAGTAGTATAGATGCCCAGATGAACACTGAAGCTTTCTTT
TRBJ1-5,.,TRBV28,.,CASSLFGGGGQPQHF,TGTGCCAGCAGTTTATTCGGGGGGGGAGGTCAGCCCCAGCATTTT
TRBJ2-5,once,TRBV7-2,TRBD2,CASSLVSGSRETQYF,TGTGCCAGCAGCTTAGTTAGCGGGAGTAGGGAGACCCAGTACTTC
TRBJ2-1,.,TRBV20-1,.,CSAPDQGFYNEQFF,TGCAGTGCACCCGACCAGGGGTTTTACAATGAGCAGTTCTTC
TRBJ2-5,.,TRBV11-2,TRBD2,CASSPGTSGTLQETQYF,TGTGCCAGCAGCCCCGGGACTAGCGGGACTCTCCAAGAGACCCAGTACTTC
TRBJ2-5,.,TRBV7-2,.,CASSPISGAQYF,TGTGCCAGCAGCCCTATCTCCGGGGCCCAGTACTTC
TRBJ1-5,.,TRBV6-1,.,CASSQSTPQPQHF,TGTGCCAGCAGCCAATCTACACCGCAGCCCCAGCATTTT
TRBJ2-7,.,TRBV2,TRBD1,CASSEPGTGAYEQYF,TGTGCCAGCAGTGAACCCGGGACAGGGGCCTACGAGCAGTACTTC
TRBJ2-1,.,TRBV19,.,CASTLDRSSYNEQFF,TGTGCCAGTACCCTAGACCGCAGCTCCTACAATGAGCAGTTCTTC